The subject of this entry is one T cell receptor (beta chain). These data come from a study of synovial regulatory T cells in juvenile arthritis. Produced via immunoSEQ multiplex PCR; TCRdb's table is partial and in-frame only. The table lists just under 10,000 clones. The CDR3 is made up of 15 amino acids. No DNA is listed. Germline values: CDR1 LNHNV, CDR2 YYDKDF (reference sequence). The chain is built from TRBV15 and TRBJ1-4. Sequencing was carried out using Treg cells from blood. Specified subset: remaining (HLA-DR-negative) circulating blood Treg cells. The receptor comes from a donor aged 2-35 years with juvenile idiopathic arthritis. The CDR3 protein is CATTGAGLPRWKLFF.